One sample yielded the 25 T cell receptor beta chains listed below, sequenced in a study of blood T cell repertoires in COVID-19. The table came from immunoSEQ multiplex PCR; TCRdb's copy has only in-frame clones and leaves some out. The table lists 350,000 to 450,000 clones, 89% of them singletons. Source material: peripheral blood. The receptors were sampled from a man between 35 and 55 years old with acute or convalescent COVID-19.

V gene TRBV3-1 (or the pseudogene TRBV3-2) combines with J gene TRBJ2-7; D is unclear. This CDR3 is 16 amino acids long. Germline CDR1 and CDR2: LGHDT and YNNKEL (reference sequence). V lost 1 base to trimming and J lost 6 bases, with 19 bases between them. The CDR3 is CASSQVARPDSGEQYF. In DNA form, the CDR3 reads TGTGCCAGCAGCCAAGTTGCCAGACCCGACTCGGGCGAGCAGTACTTC.

The V and J genes are TRBV4-3 and TRBJ1-6, with a tentative D call TRBD1 (5 bases). CDR1 LGHNA and CDR2 YSLEER come from the germline V gene. CDR3 size: 16 residues. V lost 5 bases and J 7 bases, leaving 18 bases between the germline ends. The CDR3 here is CASSSRPGVGNSPLHF. In DNA form, the CDR3 reads TGCGCCAGCAGCTCCCGGCCGGGGGTTGGAAATTCACCCCTCCACTTT.

This clone was found a few times. CDR3 region: CASSQFGQPNQPQHF. The CDR3 DNA is TGTGCCAGCAGTCAATTCGGACAGCCCAATCAGCCCCAGCATTTT. The V call is TRBV6-2 or TRBV6-3, the J call TRBJ1-5, with TRBD1 as a possible D gene (6 bases). Germline loops: CDR1 MNHEY, CDR2 SVGEGT. V lost 5 bases and J 3 bases, leaving 14 bases between the germline ends. This CDR3 contains 15 residues.

The chain couples TRBV28 to TRBJ1-2; maybe TRBD1 (6 bases). The CDR3 has 16 amino acids. Per the germline V gene, CDR1 is MDHEN and CDR2 is SYDVKM. V was cut by 2 bases and J by 4 bases, with 17 bases left in between. The CDR3 spells CASSLPAARGFYGYTF. The CDR3 coding sequence is TGTGCCAGCAGTTTACCCGCGGCCAGGGGATTCTATGGCTACACCTTC.

This clone was detected only a few times. V usage is TRBV7-9 and J usage is TRBJ1-3; D ambiguous. The CDR3 has 15 amino acids. V was shortened by 8 bases and J by 0 bases, with 14 bases between the two germline ends. CDR1 and CDR2 from the germline V gene are SEHNR and FQNEAQ (reference sequence). The CDR3: CASSEGQYSGNTIYF. CDR3 DNA: TGTGCCAGCTCCGAAGGGCAATACTCTGGAAACACCATATATTTT.

This clone was detected once. The chain couples TRBV6-5 to TRBJ1-4, with 7 bases that match TRBD1. After removal of 7 bases from V and 6 bases from J, the junction contained 5 bases not matched to a gene. CDR3 length: 13 amino acids. CDR1 MNHEY and CDR2 SVGAGI come from the germline V gene. The CDR3 sequence: CASTGQGDEKLFF. The CDR3 nucleotides are TGTGCCAGCACCGGCCAGGGGGATGAAAAACTGTTTTTT.

The gene calls are TRBV6-5 and TRBJ2-1; 7 nucleotides line up with TRBD1. CDR1 MNHEY and CDR2 SVGAGI come from the germline V gene. The CDR3 consists of 14 residues. J gave up 6 bases and V 4 bases, and 6 bases lay outside the gene matches. The CDR3 loop is CASSFTGTVNEQFF. The CDR3 region has the DNA TGTGCCAGCAGTTTCACCGGGACAGTCAATGAGCAGTTCTTC.

The J gene is TRBJ1-5, the V gene TRBV9, with no clear D. Germline loops: CDR1 SGDLS, CDR2 YYNGEE. There are 14 residues in the CDR3. Between the trimmed V and J ends, which lost 4 bases and 0 bases, there was a span of 8 bases. The CDR3 here is CASSPGNSNQPQHF. The CDR3 DNA follows: TGTGCCAGCAGCCCGGGTAATAGCAATCAGCCCCAGCATTTT.

The chain combines TRBV7-3 with TRBJ2-3; 7 bases agree with TRBD1. This CDR3 is 16 amino acids long. V shed 1 base, J shed 1 base, and the junction held 5 bases outside the gene matches. Germline lookup yields CDR1 SGHTA and CDR2 FQGTGA. This chain's CDR3 is CASSLKRTGGTDTQYF. In DNA, the CDR3 is TGTGCCAGCAGCTTAAAGAGAACAGGGGGCACAGATACGCAGTATTTT.

V and J are TRBV5-1 and TRBJ2-1; TRBD2 is a possible D gene (5 bases). Trimming took off 4 bases at V and 4 bases at J, with 15 bases between the two ends. CDR1 SGHRS and CDR2 YFSETQ come from the germline V gene. The CDR3 contains 15 residues. In DNA, the CDR3 is TGCGCCAGCAGCCTAGGAGGCCACCAATACAATGAGCAGTTCTTC. Translation gives CASSLGGHQYNEQFF.

This chain joins TRBV19 and TRBJ1-6; D possibly corresponds to TRBD1 (6 bases). Germline V gives CDR1 LNHDA, CDR2 SQIVND (reference sequence). The CDR3 contains 15 residues. Trimming removed 5 bases at V and 2 bases at J, with 10 bases between. The CDR3 DNA sequence: TGTGCCAGTAGTCCAGGGGCGGCCTATAATTCACCCCTCCACTTT. Protein sequence: CASSPGAAYNSPLHF.

This clone was counted once. This chain uses TRBV27 with TRBJ2-1, with D maybe TRBD2 (5 bases). CDR3 length: 16 amino acids. V was cut by 2 bases and J by 0 bases, with 11 bases left in between. Germline V lookup: CDR1 MNHEY, CDR2 SMNVEV (reference sequence). The CDR3 region has the DNA TGTGCCAGCAGTTTAAGTACCGCGGGCTCCTACAATGAGCAGTTCTTC. Translating it yields CASSLSTAGSYNEQFF.

V and J are TRBV18 and TRBJ1-5; no definite D call. The CDR3 is made up of 12 amino acids. The ends were cut back, 6 bases at V and 4 bases at J, with 7 bases in the middle. Germline loops: CDR1 KGHSH, CDR2 LQKENI. The CDR3 loop reads CASSQFNQPQHF. The CDR3 bases are TGTGCCAGCTCCCAATTTAATCAGCCCCAGCATTTT.

This chain uses TRBV3-1 (or the pseudogene TRBV3-2) with TRBJ2-1; TRBD2 is a possible D gene (5 bases). The CDR3 sequence is 13 residues long. The V and J ends lost 0 bases and 8 bases respectively, with 8 bases between them. Germline-derived CDR1 and CDR2 are LGHDT and YNNKEL (reference sequence). The CDR3 coding sequence is TGTGCCAGCAGCCAAGATTCGGGGTATGAGCAGTTCTTC. Translated, it gives CASSQDSGYEQFF.

The genes are TRBV9 and TRBJ1-1, with no clear D. The CDR3 length is 17 residues. Germline V gene lookup returns CDR1 SGDLS and CDR2 YYNGEE. Trimming cost V 0 bases and J 3 bases, with 18 bases left between them. CDR3 DNA: TGTGCCAGCAGCGTAGCGGTAACGTCGAGGGCGGACACTGAAGCTTTCTTT. Amino acids: CASSVAVTSRADTEAFF. The full variable domain, rest sourced from reference TRBV9 and TRBJ1-1, is DSGVTQTPKHLITATGQRVTLRCSPRSGDLSVYWYQQSLDQGLQFLIQYYNGEERAKGNILERFSAQQFPDLHSELNLSSLELGDSALYFCASSVAVTSRADTEAFFGQGTRLTVV.

This chain links TRBV10-3 with TRBJ2-7; 7 bases agree with TRBD1. This CDR3 is 12 amino acids long. Losses at the gene ends were 11 bases for V and 1 base for J; bases not matched to a gene: 5. CDR1 is ENHRY and CDR2 is SYGVKD in the germline V gene. CDR3 sequence reads: CAVATGSYEQYF. CDR3 coding DNA: TGTGCCGTTGCGACAGGGTCCTACGAGCAGTACTTC.

The chain recombines TRBV4-2 with TRBJ1-1, with D maybe TRBD1 (5 bases). There are 15 residues in the CDR3. V lost 4 bases and J lost 4, with 16 bases in between. Germline CDR1 is LGHNA and CDR2 is YNFKEQ. CDR3 DNA: TGTGCCAGCAGCCTGGAGCCCCGACAGTCCACTGAAGCTTTCTTT. As protein: CASSLEPRQSTEAFF.

The gene calls are TRBV5-6 and TRBJ2-1; D perhaps matches TRBD2 (5 bases). In germline, CDR1 is SGHDT, CDR2 YYEEEE. The CDR3 covers 15 residues. V lost 2 bases to trimming and J lost 4 bases, with 13 bases between them. CDR3 protein: CASSLRLPSYNEQFF. The DNA for the CDR3 is TGTGCCAGCAGCTTAAGACTACCCTCTTACAATGAGCAGTTCTTC.

The chain is built from TRBV7-8 and TRBJ2-3; the D is unclear. The CDR3 runs 12 residues. CDR1 and CDR2 (germline): SGHVS, FQNEAQ. Trimming shortened V by 2 bases and J by 5 bases, and 5 bases separated the two germline ends. As DNA, the CDR3 is TGTGCCAGCAGCTTAACTATAGATACGCAGTATTTT. Protein: CASSLTIDTQYF.

The V call is TRBV6-5, the J call TRBJ2-7, with 8 nucleotides matching TRBD1. This CDR3 spans 14 amino acids. Germline-derived CDR1 and CDR2 are MNHEY and SVGAGI. The V segment lost 2 bases and the J segment 4 bases; nucleotides outside the gene matches: 4. The CDR3 DNA follows: TGTGCCAGCAGTTACGGGACAGGAAATTACGAGCAGTACTTC. The encoded protein is CASSYGTGNYEQYF.

The chain carries TRBV4-1 and TRBJ1-4, with D possibly TRBD1 on 6 matching bases. CDR1 and CDR2 from the germline V gene are MGHRA and YSYEKL. V lost 4 bases, J lost 3 bases, and 9 bases lay in between. This CDR3 is 14 amino acids long. CDR3 sequence reads: CASSLGQANEKLFF. In DNA form, the CDR3 reads TGCGCCAGCAGCCTGGGACAAGCTAATGAAAAACTGTTTTTT.

The genes are TRBV20-1 and TRBJ2-7; D gene ambiguous. The germline CDR1 and CDR2 sequences are DFQATT and SNEGSKA (reference sequence). The CDR3 consists of 11 residues. V lost 1 base, J lost 6 bases, and 7 bases lay in between. Here the CDR3 reads CSARGLGEQYF. The DNA of the CDR3 is TGCAGTGCTAGAGGTCTAGGCGAGCAGTACTTC.

J is TRBJ2-2 and V is TRBV7-2; TRBD2 aligns across 8 bases. Unmatched junction bases numbered 11, after V lost 5 bases and J lost 6 bases. Looked up from germline, CDR1 is SGHTA and CDR2 is FQGNSA. CDR3 size: 16 residues. The CDR3 DNA is TGTGCCAGCAGCCTCTTAGTCTCGGGAGGGGCCGGGGAGCTGTTTTTT. Translated: CASSLLVSGGAGELFF.

The genes are TRBV10-3 and TRBJ1-2; 8 bases are shared with TRBD1. Germline CDR1 and CDR2: ENHRY and SYGVKD. V shed 5 bases and J 4 bases; nucleotides not matched to a gene: 6. The CDR3 has 14 residues. Here the CDR3 reads CAISPDRDFYGYTF. CDR3 in DNA: TGTGCCATCAGTCCGGACAGGGACTTCTATGGCTACACCTTC.

This chain uses TRBV19 with TRBJ1-2, with 7 bases fitting TRBD1. V gave up 2 bases and J gave up 5 bases; unmatched junction bases: 2. CDR1 is LNHDA, CDR2 SQIVND, per germline (reference sequence). This CDR3 comprises 13 residues. CDR3 sequence reads: CASSITGDYGYTF. The CDR3 DNA follows: TGTGCCAGTAGTATAACAGGGGATTATGGCTACACCTTC.